The clone carrying this T cell receptor (beta chain) was counted only a few times. The antigen is undetermined. This specimen belongs to a study of cytomegalovirus exposure and HLA in healthy donors. Regarding the study as a whole: In a later analysis, about 17,000 TCR beta sequences were associated with HLA alleles at 0.05 false discovery rate. For most TCR beta V segments, an earlier analysis put the productive rate at about 90% or about 30% of the time. Certain indistinguishable V segments, among them TRBV6-2 and TRBV6-3, were excluded.

Trimming left V 3 bases short and J 5 bases short, with 11 bases between. Germline lookup yields CDR1 KGHSH and CDR2 LQKENI. CDR3 length: 15 amino acids. It was with 60 Vbeta and 13 Jbeta primers that the PCR ran. Repertoires were generated with immunoSEQ multiplex PCR, while TCRdb's copy carries only in-frame clones and drops some. This sample carries roughly 150,000 clones, approximately 80% of them seen once, and the ten largest clones take around 3%. Samples came from healthy bone marrow donors. The clonotype comes from a male donor in good health and CMV-seronegative. The chain has TRBV18 and TRBJ1-6; no reliable D call. Input material: PBMCs. The CDR3 coding sequence is TGTGCCAGCTCACCTGAGACTTCCGATAATTCACCCCTCCACTTT. Protein: CASSPETSDNSPLHF.